This record looks at one T cell receptor (beta chain) sequence and its context. What it recognizes is unknown. These data come from a study of cytomegalovirus exposure and HLA in healthy donors. Broader study findings: About 87% or about 30% of the time was how often most TCR beta V segments were productive, according to an earlier analysis. Across donors, most TCRs were seen rarely, yet some public ones were widespread.

A multiplex PCR was run with 60 Vbeta primers and 13 Jbeta primers. The repertoire was sequenced with immunoSEQ multiplex PCR; TCRdb's copy has only in-frame clones and lacks some. The top ten hold roughly 1.4% of the sample, which has about 55,000 clones, 75% to 80% seen once. The CDR3 has 15 residues. The germline gives CDR1 SQVTM, CDR2 ANQGSEA. V lost 6 bases and J lost 0; bases outside the gene matches: 8. This TCR was sampled from a female donor in good health and CMV-seronegative. The chain combines TRBV29-1 with TRBJ1-3, with 7 bases that match TRBD1. Sequenced input: PBMCs. This CDR3 reads CSVTGTVASGNTIYF. The CDR3 DNA sequence: TGCAGCGTCACTGGGACAGTAGCCTCTGGAAACACCATATATTTT.